This TCR beta chain was found in a study of identical twins. Whole-study results and caveats: Those out-of-frame alpha sequences shared by twins showed an excess of low generation probability. Clonotypes of the beta chain that were abundant in cord blood carried fewer insertions (memory repertoires showed none). Conclusions were based on cross-sectional statistical analysis, without following the same donors.

The CDR3 is 15 residues long. The germline V gene encodes CDR1 MDHEN and CDR2 SYDVKM. J was trimmed by 4 bases and V by 4 bases; bases with no gene match: 7. TCRdb recomputed calls from the 5' RACE reads with MiXCR, one row per CDR3 protein. In the table there are fewer than 900,000 distinct CDR3 sequences, 15% to 20% of which are singletons. This clonotype was counted a few times. The antigen is unknown. The same data also went into a second study, on T cells expressing NK-cell markers.

The TCR comes from a woman aged 18-35 years in good health. The sequencing sample was made of PBMCs. The V call is TRBV28, the J call TRBJ2-7, with 10 positions matching TRBD1. For the CDR3, the DNA is TGTGCCAGCAGTTCTGGACGACAGGGGGCATACGAGCAGTACTTC. Protein sequence: CASSSGRQGAYEQYF.